In this sample, the clone carrying this T cell receptor beta chain turned up a few times. The antigen is unknown. CDR1 is MNHEY, CDR2 SVGAGI, per germline. The length of the CDR3 is 15 residues. V was cut by 5 bases and J by 2 bases, with 16 bases left in between. The sample originates from a study of T cell repertoires in cytomegalovirus infection. Study at large: Through public TCR beta signatures, both CMV infection and matching HLA type were indicated. Study results and caveats: The study found HLA-C-restricted CMV-specific TCR beta clonotypes dominating the ex vivo response. Cumulative public TCR beta family frequency identified carriers of CMV plus the relevant HLA.

TCRdb recomputed calls from the reads with MiXCR, one row per CDR3 protein. This table has about 360,000 distinct CDR3 sequences, 15% to 20% appearing once. Sequenced sample: PBMCs. The TCR sequence derives from a human donor in good health (CMV status not recorded). Some clones in this sample may be carry-over from other donors' samples. The chain recombines TRBV6-5 with TRBJ2-7; possible D gene TRBD2, 7 bases. CDR3 residues: CASSPFGGAPYEQYF. DNA for the CDR3: TGTGCCAGCAGTCCCTTTGGGGGGGCTCCCTACGAGCAGTACTTC.